Following are 9 T cell receptor beta chains from one sample sequenced in a study of blood T cell repertoires in COVID-19. The assay was immunoSEQ multiplex PCR, and TCRdb's table has in-frame clones only and misses some. The repertoire holds under 250,000 clones, with around 81% as singletons. Sample: peripheral blood. The receptors were gathered from a woman aged 25 to 39 who had recovered from COVID-19.

The CDR3 DNA reads as TGTGCCAGCACCGATCCTAGACAGGGTGTGACCCAGTACTTC. Amino acids: CASTDPRQGVTQYF. The V gene is TRBV2, the J gene TRBJ2-5, with 7 bases identical to TRBD1. The germline gives CDR1 SNHLY, CDR2 FYNNEI. V gave up 7 bases and J gave up 7 bases; unmatched junction bases: 12. The CDR3 sequence is 14 residues long.

This sequence joins TRBV28 and TRBJ2-3; a weak D match, TRBD1 (6 bases). CDR3 length equals 14 residues. The V and J ends lost 9 bases and 2 bases respectively, with 15 bases between them. Germline V CDR1 and CDR2: MDHEN, SYDVKM. CDR3 sequence (DNA): TGTGCCAGTAAAGGAGAGGGGGTCACAGATACGCAGTATTTT. Translated: CASKGEGVTDTQYF.

This chain joins TRBV12-5 and TRBJ2-3; 12 bases match TRBD2. Trimming at V came to 6 bases and at J to 6 bases, leaving 10 bases not matched to a gene. Germline-derived CDR1 and CDR2 are LGHNT and FRNRAP. The CDR3 length is 16 residues. DNA of the CDR3: TGTGCTAGTGGCCCTACGCTAGCGGGAGGGTCGGATACGCAGTATTTT. Encoded protein: CASGPTLAGGSDTQYF.

V usage is TRBV4-2 and J usage is TRBJ2-1; TRBD1 agrees at 8 bases. CDR1 is LGHNA, CDR2 YNFKEQ, per germline. J was trimmed by 5 bases and V by 3 bases; bases with no gene match: 3. The CDR3 is made up of 14 amino acids. In DNA form, the CDR3 reads TGTGCCAGCAGCCATGAGGACAGGGACAATGAGCAGTTCTTC. This gives the protein CASSHEDRDNEQFF.

V and J are TRBV5-1 and TRBJ1-2; D gene uncertain. The CDR3 is made up of 14 amino acids. Germline CDR1 SGHRS, CDR2 YFSETQ. Trimming took off 1 base at V and 0 bases at J, with 7 bases between the two ends. This CDR3 is CASSLRTSNYGYTF. The CDR3 bases are TGCGCCAGCAGCTTGAGGACTTCTAACTATGGCTACACCTTC. The variable domain in full, completed from reference TRBV5-1 and TRBJ1-2, reads KAGVTQTPRYLIKTRGQQVTLSCSPISGHRSVSWYQQTPGQGLQFLFEYFSETQRNKGNFPGRFSGRQFSNSRSEMNVSTLELGDSALYLCASSLRTSNYGYTFGSGTRLTVV.

This clone came up a few times. The chain joins TRBV10-3 to TRBJ2-7, with 8 bases fitting TRBD2. Trimming removed 6 bases from V and 7 bases from J; junction bases left unmatched: 8. The CDR3 loop spans 13 amino acids. CDR1 is ENHRY and CDR2 is SYGVKD in the germline V gene. In nucleotides, the CDR3 is TGTGCCATCAGAGCTGAAGGCGGGAGGGAGCAGTACTTC. This translates into CAIRAEGGREQYF.

The rearrangement uses TRBV9 and TRBJ1-2; 8 bases fit TRBD1. V lost 0 bases to trimming and J lost 6 bases; unmatched junction nucleotides: 13. Germline V gene data show CDR1 as SGDLS and CDR2 as YYNGEE. CDR3 size: 17 residues. DNA for the CDR3: TGTGCCAGCAGCGTAGGAGTCGTCAGGGGGCGAGTTGATGGCTACACCTTC. Translation: CASSVGVVRGRVDGYTF.

The genes are TRBV30 and TRBJ1-5, with D unclear. Trimming cost V 1 base and J 5 bases, with 6 bases left between them. The CDR3 totals 12 residues. Germline CDR1 and CDR2: GTSNPN and SVGIG (reference sequence). As DNA, the CDR3 is TGTGCCTGGAGTGAAGCCTATCAGCCCCAGCATTTT. This codes for CAWSEAYQPQHF.

The chain employs TRBV2 and TRBJ1-3, with D uncertain. Trimming shortened V by 3 bases and J by 0 bases, and 9 bases separated the two germline ends. From germline, CDR1 is SNHLY and CDR2 FYNNEI. The CDR3 runs 15 residues. CDR3: CASSEGRHSGNTIYF. CDR3 nucleotides: TGTGCCAGCAGTGAGGGCAGGCACTCTGGAAACACCATATATTTT.